The present T cell receptor beta chain was sequenced within a study of shared clonotypes between healthy human individuals. It was 250 to 350 ng DNA, around 30,000 T cell genomes, that went into each replicate PCR of unsorted PBMC. The assay was immunoSEQ multiplex PCR, and TCRdb's table has in-frame clones only and misses some. The sample lists fewer than 600,000 clones, roughly three quarters occurring once. Comments on this clone: The sample holds other DNA sequences that translate to the same CDR3.

The TCR originated in a woman aged 40 to 50 in good health. Some clones in this sample may be carry-over from other donors' samples. Sequences were obtained from PBMCs.

Here the CDR3 reads CASSLGTSGRETQYF. CDR3 sequence (DNA): TGCGCCAGCAGCCTAGGGACTAGCGGGAGGGAGACCCAGTACTTC. The V call is TRBV5-1, the J call TRBJ2-5; 15 bases agree with TRBD2. There are 15 residues in the CDR3. V was clipped by 4 bases and J by 5 bases; unmatched bases: 3. CDR1 SGHRS and CDR2 YFSETQ come from the germline V gene.